This T cell receptor beta chain was observed in a study of blood T cell repertoires in COVID-19. The germline V gene has CDR1 LGHDT and CDR2 YNNKEL (reference sequence). This CDR3 comprises 14 residues. Deletions cut 2 bases from V and 3 bases from J, with 11 bases between. Produced via immunoSEQ multiplex PCR; TCRdb's table is partial and in-frame only. The table has fewer than 500,000 clones, about 89% seen once. What was sequenced was peripheral blood. This chain links TRBV3-1 (or the pseudogene TRBV3-2) with TRBJ2-7, with a weak D call TRBD1 (6 bases). This TCR was recovered from a woman in her thirties with acute or convalescent COVID-19. The CDR3 DNA sequence: TGTGCCAGCAGCCAAATGGGACAAAGCTACGAGCAGTACTTC. Translation gives CASSQMGQSYEQYF.